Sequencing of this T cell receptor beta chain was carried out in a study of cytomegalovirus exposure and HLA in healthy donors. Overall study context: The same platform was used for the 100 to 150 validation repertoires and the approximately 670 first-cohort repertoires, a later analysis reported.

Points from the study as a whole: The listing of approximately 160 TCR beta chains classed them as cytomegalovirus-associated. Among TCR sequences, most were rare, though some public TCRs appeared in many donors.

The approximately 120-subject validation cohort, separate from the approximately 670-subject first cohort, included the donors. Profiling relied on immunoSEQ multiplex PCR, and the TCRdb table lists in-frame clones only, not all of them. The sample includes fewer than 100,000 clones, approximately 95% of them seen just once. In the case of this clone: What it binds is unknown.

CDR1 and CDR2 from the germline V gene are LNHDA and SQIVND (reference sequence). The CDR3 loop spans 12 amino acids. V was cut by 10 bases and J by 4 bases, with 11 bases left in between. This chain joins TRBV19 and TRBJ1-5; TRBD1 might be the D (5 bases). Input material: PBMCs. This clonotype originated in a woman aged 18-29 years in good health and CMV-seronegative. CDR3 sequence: CATSRGNQPQHF. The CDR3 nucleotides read TGTGCCACCAGCCGGGGGAATCAGCCCCAGCATTTT.